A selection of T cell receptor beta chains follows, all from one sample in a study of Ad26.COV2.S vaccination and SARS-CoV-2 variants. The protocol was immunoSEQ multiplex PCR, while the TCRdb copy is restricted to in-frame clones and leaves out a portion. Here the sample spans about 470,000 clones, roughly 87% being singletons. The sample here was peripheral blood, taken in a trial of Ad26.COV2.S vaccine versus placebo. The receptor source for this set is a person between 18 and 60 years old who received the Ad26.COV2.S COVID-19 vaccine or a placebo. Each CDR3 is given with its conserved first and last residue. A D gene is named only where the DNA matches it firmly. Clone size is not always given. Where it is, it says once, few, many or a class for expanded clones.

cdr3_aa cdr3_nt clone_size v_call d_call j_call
CGSRRVGANQPQHF TGTGGGTCTCGACGAGTCGGAGCCAATCAGCCCCAGCATTTT - TRBV28 - TRBJ1-5
CATSEEGRITGELFF TGTGCCACCAGTGAGGAGGGACGGATCACCGGGGAGCTGTTTTTT few TRBV24-1 - TRBJ2-2
CASKTSGTYNEQFF TGTGCCAGTAAAACTAGCGGGACGTACAATGAGCAGTTCTTC - TRBV19 TRBD2 TRBJ2-1
CASSSPGTLNTEAFF TGTGCCAGCAGTTCTCCCGGGACTTTGAACACTGAAGCTTTCTTT - TRBV6-2/TRBV6-3 - TRBJ1-1
CASSDRTSGLGANVLTF TGTGCCAGCAGCGACCGGACTAGCGGCCTAGGGGCCAACGTCCTGACTTTC - TRBV9 TRBD2 TRBJ2-6
CASSRKGVFYGYTF TGTGCCAGTAGTAGAAAAGGGGTCTTCTATGGCTACACCTTC - TRBV19 - TRBJ1-2
CAISESTNYEQYF TGTGCCATCAGTGAGTCGACAAACTACGAGCAGTACTTC few TRBV10-3 - TRBJ2-7
CASSSSGASYTGELFF TGTGCCAGCAGCTCCAGCGGAGCATCTTATACCGGGGAGCTGTTTTTT few TRBV7-3 - TRBJ2-2
CATSRDKGQKVPSSTDTQYF TGTGCCACCAGCAGAGATAAGGGACAGAAGGTTCCATCTAGCACAGATACGCAGTATTTT - TRBV15 TRBD1 TRBJ2-3
CAIEGGGSSYNEQFF TGTGCCATCGAGGGGGGCGGGAGCTCCTACAATGAGCAGTTCTTC - TRBV28 - TRBJ2-1
CASTKETGSSYEQYF TGTGCCAGCACCAAGGAGACAGGGAGCTCCTACGAGCAGTACTTC - TRBV6-5 TRBD1 TRBJ2-7
CASSLGLDSGNTIYF TGTGCCAGCAGCTTAGGTCTGGACTCTGGAAACACCATATATTTT - TRBV7-9 - TRBJ1-3
CASSLEAGGSYEQYF TGCGCCAGCAGCTTGGAAGCGGGAGGCTCCTACGAGCAGTACTTC - TRBV5-1 TRBD2 TRBJ2-7
CASSVGGNSYEQYF TGTGCCAGCAGCGTAGGCGGGAACTCCTACGAGCAGTACTTC - TRBV9 - TRBJ2-7
CASRYVRDTHEQYF TGTGCCAGCAGATACGTCCGGGACACCCACGAGCAGTACTTC once TRBV28 - TRBJ2-7
CASSSARYTYTGELFF TGTGCCAGCAGTTCAGCTAGATACACTTACACCGGGGAGCTGTTTTTT - TRBV28 - TRBJ2-2
CASSRLSGRPPYEQYF TGTGCCAGCAGCCGTCTTAGCGGGAGGCCGCCCTACGAGCAGTACTTC - TRBV7-6 TRBD2 TRBJ2-7
CASSYSVLAVQETQYF TGTGCCAGCAGTTACTCCGTCCTAGCGGTGCAGGAGACCCAGTACTTC - TRBV6-2/TRBV6-3 TRBD2 TRBJ2-5
CASGKIAKNIQYF TGTGCCAGCGGCAAAATAGCCAAAAACATTCAGTACTTC - TRBV27 - TRBJ2-4
CASSELGAQYF TGTGCCAGCAGTGAGCTTGGCGCCCAGTACTTC - TRBV6-1 - TRBJ2-7
CASSSIEQGGYEQYF TGTGCCAGCAGTTCTATCGAGCAGGGTGGCTACGAGCAGTACTTC - TRBV27 - TRBJ2-7
CASSSGRTDTQYF TGTGCCAGCAGCTCGGGGAGGACAGATACGCAGTATTTT - TRBV7-2 - TRBJ2-3
CASSVGGLGEKLFF TGTGCCAGCAGCGTCGGAGGCTTGGGCGAAAAACTGTTTTTT - TRBV9 - TRBJ1-4
CASSLRESGEKLFF TGCGCCAGCAGCTTGCGCGAATCAGGTGAAAAACTGTTTTTT - TRBV5-1 - TRBJ1-4
CASSSRTGVTGELFF TGTGCCAGCAGTTCCCGGACAGGGGTCACCGGGGAGCTGTTTTTT - TRBV2 TRBD1 TRBJ2-2
CASSSGQLAGVRASTDTQYF TGTGCCAGCAGCTCCGGGCAACTAGCGGGAGTACGGGCTAGCACAGATACGCAGTATTTT - TRBV14 TRBD2 TRBJ2-3
CASSSATSGAYEQYF TGTGCCAGCAGCTCCGCGACTAGCGGAGCCTACGAGCAGTACTTC - TRBV6-5 TRBD2 TRBJ2-7
CASSATSGNYNEQFF TGTGCCAGCAGTGCGACTAGCGGGAACTACAATGAGCAGTTCTTC - TRBV2 TRBD2 TRBJ2-1
CASSLFASGTDTQYF TGTGCCAGCAGCTTGTTTGCTAGCGGCACAGATACGCAGTATTTT - TRBV5-8 - TRBJ2-3
CASRYRQGPQETQYF TGTGCCAGCAGATATCGCCAGGGGCCCCAAGAGACCCAGTACTTC - TRBV5-6 - TRBJ2-5
CASSQETEGSYEQYF TGCGCCAGCAGCCAAGAAACGGAGGGCTCCTACGAGCAGTACTTC - TRBV4-3 - TRBJ2-7
CASSTGTSGTANEQFF TGTGCCAGCAGCACTGGGACTAGCGGAACCGCCAATGAGCAGTTCTTC - TRBV5-8 TRBD2 TRBJ2-1
CASSPADSYGYTF TGTGCCAGCAGTCCCGCGGACAGCTATGGCTACACCTTC few TRBV6-2/TRBV6-3 - TRBJ1-2
CSAQRGWSSGNTIYF TGCAGCGCCCAAAGGGGTTGGAGCTCTGGAAACACCATATATTTT - TRBV29-1 - TRBJ1-3
CASSLAGVGQETQYF TGTGCCAGCAGCTTGGCGGGAGTCGGGCAAGAGACCCAGTACTTC - TRBV5-6 - TRBJ2-5
CASSSQRSGELFF TGTGCCAGCAGCTCCCAGAGGTCCGGGGAGCTGTTTTTT - TRBV5-4 - TRBJ2-2
CASSQGAVQPQHF TGTGCCAGCAGCCAGGGGGCGGTTCAGCCCCAGCATTTT - TRBV7-9 TRBD1 TRBJ1-5
CASSITGPDSNQPQHF TGTGCCAGTAGTATCACGGGACCGGATAGCAATCAGCCCCAGCATTTT - TRBV19 - TRBJ1-5
CASSIDPAGNIQYF TGTGCCAGTAGTATCGATCCGGCGGGAAACATTCAGTACTTC - TRBV19 - TRBJ2-4
CASSTRDRVGSEQYF TGTGCCAGCAGTACAAGGGACAGAGTAGGTAGCGAGCAGTACTTC - TRBV27 TRBD1 TRBJ2-7
CASSIVGTGYNEQFF TGTGCCAGTAGTATAGTAGGGACAGGCTACAATGAGCAGTTCTTC - TRBV19 TRBD1 TRBJ2-1
CASSLMQGRRPQHF TGTGCCAGCAGCTTGATGCAGGGGAGGAGGCCCCAGCATTTT - TRBV5-6 - TRBJ1-5
CASSWGPGEQFF TGTGCCAGCAGTTGGGGGCCGGGTGAGCAGTTCTTC - TRBV11-3 - TRBJ2-1
CATSRVGTGGSPLHF TGTGCCACCAGCAGAGTCGGGACAGGTGGATCACCCCTCCACTTT - TRBV15 TRBD1 TRBJ1-6
CASSPGQLNTGELFF TGTGCCAGCAGCCCAGGACAGCTAAACACCGGGGAGCTGTTTTTT - TRBV5-4 - TRBJ2-2
CSVVLRDEGGYTF TGCAGCGTTGTCCTCAGGGACGAGGGTGGCTACACCTTC - TRBV29-1 - TRBJ1-2
CASSPPFISDTQYF TGTGCCAGCAGCCCACCCTTTATCTCCGATACGCAGTATTTT - TRBV11-2 - TRBJ2-3
CASSSLPGGNQPQHF TGCGCCAGCAGCTCCCTCCCAGGGGGTAATCAGCCCCAGCATTTT - TRBV5-1 TRBD1 TRBJ1-5
CASSYDSTDTQYF TGTGCCAGCAGCTACGATAGCACAGATACGCAGTATTTT - TRBV7-9 - TRBJ2-3
CASSPPGSSYGYTF TGTGCCAGCTCACCCCCCGGCAGTTCCTATGGCTACACCTTC - TRBV18 - TRBJ1-2
CASSLSGQGYSYEQYF TGTGCCAGCAGTTTATCGGGACAGGGCTACTCCTACGAGCAGTACTTC - TRBV28 TRBD1 TRBJ2-7
CASSQLRMAVAGVYYSYEQYF TGCGCCAGCAGCCAATTAAGAATGGCGGTAGCGGGAGTGTATTACTCCTACGAGCAGTACTTC - TRBV4-1 TRBD2 TRBJ2-7
CASSYSAPGAAGTQYF TGTGCCAGCAGTTACTCCGCCCCGGGAGCGGCTGGTACGCAGTATTTT - TRBV6-5 - TRBJ2-3